Presented here are 9 T cell receptor beta chains from one specimen sequenced in a study of T cells in Graves' hyperthyroidism and ophthalmopathy. Amplification yielded TCR beta CDR3 regions, with RNA transcripts as the source. The TCR CDR3 was amplified in a first-round RT-PCR using the HTBI primer set. In TCRdb, the multiplex PCR reads were re-called with MiXCR into one record per CDR3 protein. The table includes 500,000 or so distinct CDR3 sequences, approximately 17% detected once. The sequenced material came from blood. The source of these receptors is a woman between 18 and 29 years old with Graves' ophthalmopathy.

This clonotype was seen repeatedly, ten times or more. The chain uses TRBV28 and TRBJ2-7; D may be TRBD1 (5 bases). The V end lost 1 base, the J end lost 0 bases, and 10 bases lay between the germline ends. The CDR3 loop spans 15 amino acids. From germline, CDR1 is MDHEN and CDR2 SYDVKM. The CDR3 nucleotides read TGTGCCAGCAGTTTATTGCAGGGTAGCTCCTACGAGCAGTACTTC. Translated, it gives CASSLLQGSSYEQYF.

The chain uses TRBV4-2 and TRBJ2-5; tentative D call: TRBD2 (6 bases). V was shortened by 2 bases and J by 4 bases, with 14 bases between the two germline ends. The CDR3 is made up of 15 amino acids. Germline CDR1 LGHNA, CDR2 YNFKEQ. As DNA, the CDR3 is TGTGCCAGCAGCCAACTTGGGACTCAAAGAGAGACCCAGTACTTC. Its translation: CASSQLGTQRETQYF.

This clonotype was detected only a few times. The V call is TRBV19, the J call TRBJ1-5; D gene uncertain. The CDR3 runs to 12 residues. The V gene's germline CDR1 is LNHDA and CDR2 SQIVND (reference sequence). V was cut by 7 bases and J by 6 bases, with 10 bases left in between. CDR3 protein: CASNWEAQPQHF. The CDR3 DNA sequence: TGTGCCAGTAACTGGGAGGCTCAGCCCCAGCATTTT.

This clonotype showed up many times. The rearrangement joins TRBV30 to TRBJ2-5, with 13 bases that match TRBD2. V was pared by 0 bases and J by 5 bases, with 9 bases of the junction left unmatched. This CDR3 region has 17 residues. Germline CDR1 GTSNPN, CDR2 SVGIG (reference sequence). In nucleotides, the CDR3 is TGTGCCTGGAGTGTTTGGACTAGCGGGAGAGAGAGCGAGACCCAGTACTTC. It codes for CAWSVWTSGRESETQYF.

This clonotype was recorded at least ten times. V gene TRBV11-2 combines with J gene TRBJ1-2; D remains unclear. The CDR3 sequence is 21 residues long. In germline, CDR1 is SGHAT, CDR2 FQNNGV. V was cut by 0 bases and J by 0 bases, with 26 bases left in between. CDR3 protein: CASSLDLGKGLMKFTNYGYTF. The CDR3 nucleotides are TGTGCCAGCAGCTTAGATTTAGGCAAGGGCCTCATGAAGTTCACTAACTATGGCTACACCTTC. The full variable domain, with the rest looked up from reference TRBV11-2 and TRBJ1-2, is EAGVAQSPRYKIIEKRQSVAFWCNPISGHATLYWYQQILGQGPKLLIQFQNNGVVDDSQLPKDRFSAERLKGVDSTLKIQPAKLEDSAVYLCASSLDLGKGLMKFTNYGYTFGSGTRLTVV.

J is TRBJ1-4 and V is TRBV29-1; D is unclear. Trimming pared 1 base from V and 0 bases from J, leaving 12 bases between. Germline V CDR1 and CDR2: SQVTM, ANQGSEA. This CDR3 has 16 residues. CDR3 loop: CSVEVGQSSTNEKLFF. CDR3 DNA: TGCAGCGTTGAAGTTGGGCAATCGTCAACTAATGAAAAACTGTTTTTT.

The chain recombines TRBV10-3 with TRBJ1-5; D may be TRBD1 (5 bases). Germline values: CDR1 ENHRY, CDR2 SYGVKD. The CDR3 contains 14 residues. V shed 2 bases and J shed 3 bases, with 8 bases lying between them. As DNA, the CDR3 is TGTGCCATCAGTGAGAAGGGGCCCAATCAGCCCCAGCATTTT. It codes for CAISEKGPNQPQHF.

This clonotype came up many times. The CDR3 DNA reads as TGTGCCAGCAGTTTTATGATAGGGACAGGGGGCGCGAGCTATGGCTACACCTTC. Amino acid sequence: CASSFMIGTGGASYGYTF. The V call is TRBV12-3 or TRBV12-4, the J call TRBJ1-2; TRBD1 agrees at 12 bases. The V and J ends lost 3 bases and 4 bases, in that order; junction bases with no gene match: 12. There are 18 residues in the CDR3.

The rearrangement links TRBV14 to TRBJ2-2, with D possibly being TRBD2 (7 bases). Germline loops: CDR1 SGHDN, CDR2 FVKESK. Trimming left V 0 bases short and J 0 bases short, with 14 bases between. CDR3 length equals 18 residues. In DNA, the CDR3 is TGTGCCAGCAGCCAAGATGTGTTAGGGGGGGCGAACACCGGGGAGCTGTTTTTT. It encodes CASSQDVLGGANTGELFF.